These 2 T cell receptor beta chains were all obtained from the same sample, sequenced in a study of blood T cell repertoires in COVID-19. Some clones are missing from TCRdb's copy, which holds only in-frame ones; the method was immunoSEQ multiplex PCR. The sample contains under 130,000 clones, roughly 84% of which appear only once. Sequencing input: peripheral blood. These TCRs come from a human donor in a cohort sampled during active COVID-19.

The J gene is TRBJ2-3, the V gene TRBV6-5; 7 bases match TRBD1. The CDR3 totals 14 residues. V gave up 6 bases and J gave up 5 bases; unmatched junction bases: 8. From germline, CDR1 is MNHEY and CDR2 SVGAGI. DNA of the CDR3: TGTGCCAGCAGCGACATGGGACAGAGAGATACGCAGTATTTT. Encoded protein: CASSDMGQRDTQYF.

The chain carries TRBV27 and TRBJ1-2; 9 nucleotides match TRBD1. Looked up from germline, CDR1 is MNHEY and CDR2 is SMNVEV (reference sequence). The CDR3 is made up of 17 amino acids. The V gene end was trimmed by 3 bases and the J gene end by 4 bases; junction bases not matched to a gene: 12. This chain's CDR3 is CASSFLSRQGDIYGYTF. In DNA form, the CDR3 reads TGTGCCAGCAGTTTTTTGTCCCGACAGGGGGATATCTATGGCTACACCTTC.